This T cell receptor (beta chain) was retrieved from a study of shared clonotypes between healthy human individuals. The CDR3 extends over 16 amino acids. Sequenced by immunoSEQ multiplex PCR; TCRdb stores in-frame clones only, minus some. Here the sample spans about 2.3 million clones, approximately 93% being singletons. The chain is built from TRBV21-1 and TRBJ1-3; the table's D call of TRBD1 was not tested on the DNA. TRBV21-1 is a listed pseudogene. Source material: naive CD4+ T cells from PBMCs. Subset denoted: CD45RA+ positively selected. This TCR derives from a young man in good health. Some clones in this sample may be carry-over from other donors' samples. Written as DNA, the CDR3 is TGTGCCAGCAGCAAAGATAGGGACAGCTCTGGAAACACCATATATTTT. Translating gives CASSKDRDSSGNTIYF.